This T cell receptor (beta chain) stems from a study of T cells in Graves' hyperthyroidism and ophthalmopathy. Background on the study: Specimen type is peripheral blood, collected at initial diagnosis prior to any treatment.

The table lists this clonotype with a few counts. This CDR3 is built from 16 residues. The V end was cut by 0 bases, the J end by 0 bases, with 11 bases between. The germline V gene has CDR1 LGHNA and CDR2 YNFKEQ. From RNA transcripts, TCR beta CDR3 regions were amplified. A set of HTBI primers served as the primers for a first-round RT-PCR of the TCR CDR3. MiXCR, applied by TCRdb to the multiplex PCR reads, yields one record per CDR3 protein. This table holds some 500,000 distinct CDR3 sequences, approximately 15% found once. The sequence derives from a woman between 18 and 30 years old with Graves' hyperthyroidism. V and J are TRBV4-2 and TRBJ1-1; D remains unclear. The sequenced sample consisted of blood. The chain's CDR3 is CASSQDQRPMNTEAFF. In nucleotides, the CDR3 is TGTGCCAGCAGCCAAGATCAGAGACCCATGAACACTGAAGCTTTCTTT.